A selection of T cell receptor beta chains follows, all from one sample in a study of T cells in Graves' hyperthyroidism and ophthalmopathy. One entry per CDR3 protein, called by TCRdb with MiXCR from the multiplex PCR reads. The sample includes around 500,000 distinct CDR3 sequences, 12% to 15% seen only once; the top ten take approximately 14%. Sequencing was performed on blood. The receptors here all came from a woman aged 40 to 55 with Graves' hyperthyroidism. Both conserved end residues are trimmed from each CDR3. Fields, in order: J gene, V gene, CDR3 protein.

>TRBJ2-7|TRBV5-1
ASSLDEGAVYEQH
>TRBJ1-5|TRBV6-5
ASSYGMTDGNQPQH
>TRBJ2-7|TRBV20-1
SARDRALGRYEQY
>TRBJ2-7|TRBV14
ASSQGQLRAYEQY
>TRBJ2-2|TRBV9
ASSFGGDRAFTGELF
>TRBJ2-3|TRBV7-9
ASSPSIYQY
>TRBJ1-5|TRBV19
ASSTRAVTGGGQPQH
>TRBJ1-5|TRBV3-1
ASSQGPDSNQPQH
>TRBJ2-2|TRBV10-2
ASRGGAGMGTGELF
>TRBJ2-3|TRBV11-2
ASRNLGDTQY
>TRBJ1-6|TRBV12-3/TRBV12-4
ASSAGDRWSPLH
>TRBJ2-7|TRBV20-1
SAISGLSYEQY
>TRBJ2-1|TRBV28
ASSKVAAGGPTNEQF
>TRBJ2-7|TRBV4-1
ASSQLRLAAYEQY
>TRBJ2-2|TRBV5-1
ASSLDPGRHTGELF
>TRBJ1-1|TRBV20-1
SASDYTEAF
>TRBJ1-3|TRBV30
ASVRDGGNTIY
>TRBJ2-6|TRBV12-5
ASGLWSSSGANVLT
>TRBJ2-7|TRBV20-1
SANSLAGGLVEQY
>TRBJ2-1|TRBV7-8
ASSLISSGSGEQF
>TRBJ1-1|TRBV5-1
ASRGMGDTGEAF
>TRBJ2-1|TRBV29-1
SVEGGQTTTYNEQF
>TRBJ2-7|TRBV3-1
ASSIQGPGEQY
>TRBJ1-3|TRBV3-1
ASSQDPLAGNTIY
>TRBJ1-1|TRBV28
ASRARGGNTEAF
>TRBJ2-1|TRBV12-3/TRBV12-4
ASSPTAKGVDNEQF
>TRBJ1-5|TRBV10-1
ASSAPSLLWHQPQH
>TRBJ2-3|TRBV5-1
ASSLRGRATDTQY
>TRBJ2-7|TRBV27
ASSTSGPSYEQY
>TRBJ1-5|TRBV7-2
ASSRLGAGDQPQH
>TRBJ1-4|TRBV19
ASKHRNEKLF
>TRBJ2-3|TRBV3-1
ASSQAGLAGVY
>TRBJ2-1|TRBV11-2
ASSLLASGYEQF
>TRBJ2-1|TRBV7-3
ASSPGMVNAAEQF
>TRBJ2-1|TRBV10-1
ASSESKGATRDNEQF
>TRBJ2-5|TRBV6-1
ASSVFSGRARETQY
>TRBJ1-1|TRBV19
ASSPSRQGNTEAF
>TRBJ2-7|TRBV27
ASSFGGSANEQY
>TRBJ2-7|TRBV6-5
ASSYQRASPLYEQY
>TRBJ1-4|TRBV7-2
ASTRGGGFNEKLF
>TRBJ2-1|TRBV5-1
ASSLDLDEQF
>TRBJ2-1|TRBV19
ASTYSGKGYNEQF
>TRBJ1-5|TRBV28
ASSLQGFSNQPQH
>TRBJ1-2|TRBV12-3/TRBV12-4
ASSLKGPNYGYT
>TRBJ2-5|TRBV11-2
ASSSSGGRSLETQY
>TRBJ2-7|TRBV11-2
ASSSLRTSGRFTYEQY
>TRBJ2-1|TRBV6-4
ASSVSRDRGMYNEQF
>TRBJ1-1|TRBV3-1
ASSQRGGTEAF
>TRBJ1-2|TRBV4-2
ASSQEGTVGNYGYT
>TRBJ2-1|TRBV27
ASSLSLAGGNEQF
>TRBJ1-1|TRBV3-1
ASSQAIGWGTEAF
>TRBJ2-7|TRBV7-2
ASRLNPGTGPYERY
>TRBJ2-5|TRBV29-1
SVQDYLETQY
>TRBJ2-7|TRBV4-2
ASSQESPSGGSSYEQY
>TRBJ2-7|TRBV2
ASSSPDRGSYEQY
>TRBJ2-1|TRBV20-1
SVTGLADYNEQF
>TRBJ2-1|TRBV7-6
ASSPGPFFGDEQF
>TRBJ2-2|TRBV10-1
ASSDQGNGELF
>TRBJ2-7|TRBV20-1
SASVAGSYEQY
>TRBJ2-5|TRBV5-1
ASGYSGETQY